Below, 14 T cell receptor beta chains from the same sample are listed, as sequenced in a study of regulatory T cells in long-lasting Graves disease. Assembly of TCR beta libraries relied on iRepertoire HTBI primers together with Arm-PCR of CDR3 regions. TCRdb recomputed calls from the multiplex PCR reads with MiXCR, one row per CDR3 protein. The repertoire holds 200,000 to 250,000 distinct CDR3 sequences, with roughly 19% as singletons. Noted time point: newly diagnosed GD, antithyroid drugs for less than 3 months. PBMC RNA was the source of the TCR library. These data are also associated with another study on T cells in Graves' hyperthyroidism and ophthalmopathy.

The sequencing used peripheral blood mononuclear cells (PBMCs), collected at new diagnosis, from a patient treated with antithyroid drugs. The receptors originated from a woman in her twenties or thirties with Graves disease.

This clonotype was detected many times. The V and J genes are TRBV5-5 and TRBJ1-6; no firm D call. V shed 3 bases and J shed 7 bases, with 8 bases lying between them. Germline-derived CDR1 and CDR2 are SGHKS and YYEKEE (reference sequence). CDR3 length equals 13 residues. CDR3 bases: TGTGCCAGCAGCTCGCAGAGGAATTCACCCCTCCACTTT. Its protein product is CASSSQRNSPLHF.

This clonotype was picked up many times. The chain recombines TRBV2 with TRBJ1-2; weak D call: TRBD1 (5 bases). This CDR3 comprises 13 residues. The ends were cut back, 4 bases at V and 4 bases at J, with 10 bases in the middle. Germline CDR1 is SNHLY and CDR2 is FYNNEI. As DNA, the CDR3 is TGTGCCAGCAGTGGGGGGTCAACCTATGGCTACACCTTC. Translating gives CASSGGSTYGYTF.

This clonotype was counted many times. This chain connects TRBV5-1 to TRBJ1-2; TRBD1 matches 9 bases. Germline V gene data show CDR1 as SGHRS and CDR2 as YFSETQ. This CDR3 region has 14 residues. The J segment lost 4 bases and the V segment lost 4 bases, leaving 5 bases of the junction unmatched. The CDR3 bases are TGCGCCAGCAGCATGGGACAGGGAGGCTATGGCTACACCTTC. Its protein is CASSMGQGGYGYTF.

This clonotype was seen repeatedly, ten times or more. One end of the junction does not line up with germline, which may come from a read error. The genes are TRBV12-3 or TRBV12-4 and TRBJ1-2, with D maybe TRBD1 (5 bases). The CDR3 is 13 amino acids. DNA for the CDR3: TGTGCCAGCAGACGACCCGGGGGAGGAGGCTGCACCTTC. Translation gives CASRRPGGGGCTF.

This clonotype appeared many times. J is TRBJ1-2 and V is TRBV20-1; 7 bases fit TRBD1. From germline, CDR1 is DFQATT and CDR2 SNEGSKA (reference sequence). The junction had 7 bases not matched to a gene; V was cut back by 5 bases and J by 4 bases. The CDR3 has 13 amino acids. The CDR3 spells CSALDRASYGYTF. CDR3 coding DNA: TGCAGTGCTTTAGACAGGGCATCCTATGGCTACACCTTC.

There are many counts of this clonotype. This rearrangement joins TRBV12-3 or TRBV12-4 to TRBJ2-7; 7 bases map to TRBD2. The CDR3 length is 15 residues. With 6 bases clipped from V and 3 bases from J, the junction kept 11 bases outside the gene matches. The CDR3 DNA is TGTGCCAGCAGCCCCGGCGGGGGAAACCACTACGAGCAGTACTTC. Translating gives CASSPGGGNHYEQYF.

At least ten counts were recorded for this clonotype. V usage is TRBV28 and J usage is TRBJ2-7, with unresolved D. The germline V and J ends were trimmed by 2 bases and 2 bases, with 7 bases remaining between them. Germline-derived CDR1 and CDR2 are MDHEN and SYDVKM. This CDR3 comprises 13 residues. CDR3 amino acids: CASSLGITYEQYF. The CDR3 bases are TGTGCCAGCAGTTTAGGGATTACCTACGAGCAGTACTTC. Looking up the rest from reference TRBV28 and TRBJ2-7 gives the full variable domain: DVKVTQSSRYLVKRTGEKVFLECVQDMDHENMFWYRQDPGLGLRLIYFSYDVKMKEKGDIPEGYSVSREKKERFSLILESASTNQTSMYLCASSLGITYEQYFGPGTRLTVT.

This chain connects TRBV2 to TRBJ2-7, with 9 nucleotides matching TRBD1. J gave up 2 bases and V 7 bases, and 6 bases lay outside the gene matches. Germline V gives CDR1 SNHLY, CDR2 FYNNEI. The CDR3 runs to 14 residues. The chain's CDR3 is CASTGQGITYEQYF. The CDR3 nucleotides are TGTGCCAGCACCGGACAGGGGATAACCTACGAGCAGTACTTC.

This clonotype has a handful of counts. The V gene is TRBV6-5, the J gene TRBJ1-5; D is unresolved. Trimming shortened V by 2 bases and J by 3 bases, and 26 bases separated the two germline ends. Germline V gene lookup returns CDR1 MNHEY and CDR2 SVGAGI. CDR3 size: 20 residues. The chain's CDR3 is CASSYPQDGPGRYLNQPQHF. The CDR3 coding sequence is TGTGCCAGCAGTTACCCCCAGGATGGGCCGGGTCGATACCTCAATCAGCCCCAGCATTTT.

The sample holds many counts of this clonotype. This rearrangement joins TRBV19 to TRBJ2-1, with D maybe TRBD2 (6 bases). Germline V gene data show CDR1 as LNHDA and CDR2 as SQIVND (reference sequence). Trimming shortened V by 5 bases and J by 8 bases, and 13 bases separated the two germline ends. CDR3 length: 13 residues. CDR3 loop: CASSFGSFDEQFF. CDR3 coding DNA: TGTGCCAGTAGTTTCGGGAGTTTCGATGAGCAGTTCTTC.

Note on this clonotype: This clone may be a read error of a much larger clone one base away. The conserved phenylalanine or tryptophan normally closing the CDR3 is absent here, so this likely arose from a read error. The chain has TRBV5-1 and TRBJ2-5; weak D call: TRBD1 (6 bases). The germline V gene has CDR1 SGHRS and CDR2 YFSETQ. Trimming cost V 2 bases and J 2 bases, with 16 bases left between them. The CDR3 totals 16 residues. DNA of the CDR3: TGCGCCAGCAGCTTAAACCCCGGACAGCCTCAAGAGACCCAGTACTCC. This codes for CASSLNPGQPQETQYS.

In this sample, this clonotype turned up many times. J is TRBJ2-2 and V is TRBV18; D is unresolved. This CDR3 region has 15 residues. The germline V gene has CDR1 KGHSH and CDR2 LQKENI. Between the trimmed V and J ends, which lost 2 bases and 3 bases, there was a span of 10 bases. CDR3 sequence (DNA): TGTGCCAGCTCACCAGAGTTTTCCGACACCGGGGAGCTGTTTTTT. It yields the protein CASSPEFSDTGELFF.

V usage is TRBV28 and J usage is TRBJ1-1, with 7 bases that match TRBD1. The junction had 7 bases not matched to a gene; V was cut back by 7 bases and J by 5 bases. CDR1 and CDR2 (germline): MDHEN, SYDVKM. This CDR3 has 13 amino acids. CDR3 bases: TGTGCCAGCACCCCAGGGGGGCGGACTGAAGCTTTCTTT. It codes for CASTPGGRTEAFF.

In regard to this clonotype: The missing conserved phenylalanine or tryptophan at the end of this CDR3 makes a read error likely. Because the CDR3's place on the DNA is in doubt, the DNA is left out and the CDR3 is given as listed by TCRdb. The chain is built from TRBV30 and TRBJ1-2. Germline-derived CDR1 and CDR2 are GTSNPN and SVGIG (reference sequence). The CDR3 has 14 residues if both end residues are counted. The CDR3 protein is CAWTRKTDNYGCTV.